This T cell receptor (beta chain) emerged from a study of neurological immune-mediated disorders. Study-level results: CDR3 amino acid sequences of expanded clones were not shared across subjects, a result suggesting private repertoires in all groups.

Time point defined: longitudinal time-point 3. The sample holds many counts of this clonotype. Its antigen is unidentified. cDNA was made by 5'RACE with 10-nucleotide random UMIs. TCRdb itself ran the 5' RACE reads through MiXCR, one entry per CDR3 protein. Among around 42,000 distinct CDR3 sequences listed, around an eighth were seen once. This CDR3 region has 17 residues. The V and J ends lost 2 bases and 0 bases, in that order; junction bases with no gene match: 4. Germline loops: CDR1 MDHEN, CDR2 SYDVKM. Source material: PBMCs. This receptor was taken from a young man in good health. The genes are TRBV28 and TRBJ1-6, with TRBD1 matching 7 bases. DNA for the CDR3: TGTGCCAGCAGTTTAGGGGGACAGAGCTCCTATAATTCACCCCTCCACTTT. It specifies CASSLGGQSSYNSPLHF.